Detailed here is one T cell receptor beta chain. The data are from a study of blood T cell repertoires in COVID-19. Study information: Sites across the United States, Italy and Spain contributed samples from acute and convalescent COVID-19. PBMCs, B-cell-depleted T cells, or T cells were the source of the cDNA or gDNA that made up the material.

Germline-derived CDR1 and CDR2 are DFQATT and SNEGSKA (reference sequence). The CDR3 extends over 14 amino acids. V was clipped by 3 bases and J by 5 bases, with 16 bases between them. As originally analysed: Amplification from reference gene primers served as the basis for estimated nucleated cell counts. Data came from immunoSEQ multiplex PCR; TCRdb stores just in-frame clones and leaves some out. V and J calls and clone size are as listed in that table; D and trimming were resolved from the DNA. The repertoire includes about 150,000 clones, approximately 86% of them detected once, and 3% to 4% sits in the top ten.

This sequence joins TRBV20-1 and TRBJ2-5; D gene uncertain. The sample comprised peripheral blood. The TCR was taken from a man between 65 and 79 years old with acute or convalescent COVID-19. The CDR3 region is CSASRVDLRETQYF. Written as DNA, the CDR3 is TGCAGTGCTAGTAGAGTTGATCTGAGGGAGACCCAGTACTTC.